This T cell receptor beta chain originates from a study of CXCR3-negative and CXCR3-positive naive CD8 T cells. CDR3 length: 20 residues. Germline loops: CDR1 SGHVS, CDR2 FNYEAQ. Researchers prepared the TRB cDNA libraries using 5' RACE with UMI labels. TCRdb reprocessed the 5' RACE reads, with one entry per CDR3 protein and no DNA. This sample's table reports tens of thousands of distinct CDR3 sequences. Material: memory CD8+ T cells from blood. This sequence originates from a human donor in good health. Some clones in this sample may be carry-over from other donors' samples. This chain joins TRBV7-6 and TRBJ2-1; the TCRdb call, TRBD2, lacks DNA for checking. The CDR3 is CASSATDLAGGLNYYNEQFF.